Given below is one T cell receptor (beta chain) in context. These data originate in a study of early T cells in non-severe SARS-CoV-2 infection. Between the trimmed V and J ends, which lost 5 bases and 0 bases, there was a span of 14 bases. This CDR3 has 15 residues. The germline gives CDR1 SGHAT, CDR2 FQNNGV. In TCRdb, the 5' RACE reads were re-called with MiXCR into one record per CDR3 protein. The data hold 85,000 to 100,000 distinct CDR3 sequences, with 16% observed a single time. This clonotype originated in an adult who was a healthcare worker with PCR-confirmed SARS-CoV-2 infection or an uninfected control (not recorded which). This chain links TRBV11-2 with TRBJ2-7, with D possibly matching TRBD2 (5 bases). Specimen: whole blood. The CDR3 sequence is CASSPVTGDSYEQYF. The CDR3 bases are TGTGCCAGCAGCCCCGTAACCGGGGACTCCTACGAGCAGTACTTC.